What follows describes a single T cell receptor (beta chain). The entry originates in a study of shared clonotypes between healthy human individuals. CD45RO-negative, CCR7-positively selected cells formed the naive CD8 fraction, excluding terminally differentiated effector memory CD45RA+ cells. Those who donated were healthy HIV-negative adults, with no recent acute infections or vaccinations reported. V was pared by 1 base and J by 4 bases, with 6 bases of the junction left unmatched. The CDR3 totals 16 residues. Germline V gene sequence: CDR1 LNHNV, CDR2 YYDKDF (reference sequence). Assay execution took place at the deep level. Some clones are missing from TCRdb's copy, which holds only in-frame ones; the method was immunoSEQ multiplex PCR. The sample comprises roughly 810,000 clones, approximately 97% of which are singletons, and less than 0.3% rests with the top ten.

The sequencing input was naive CD8+ T cells sorted from blood. The chain is built from TRBV15 and TRBJ2-1; 8 bases agree with TRBD2. The origin of this receptor is a man aged 25-45 years in good health. The CDR3 is CATSRATSGIYNEQFF. DNA of the CDR3: TGTGCCACCAGCAGAGCAACTAGCGGTATATACAATGAGCAGTTCTTC.